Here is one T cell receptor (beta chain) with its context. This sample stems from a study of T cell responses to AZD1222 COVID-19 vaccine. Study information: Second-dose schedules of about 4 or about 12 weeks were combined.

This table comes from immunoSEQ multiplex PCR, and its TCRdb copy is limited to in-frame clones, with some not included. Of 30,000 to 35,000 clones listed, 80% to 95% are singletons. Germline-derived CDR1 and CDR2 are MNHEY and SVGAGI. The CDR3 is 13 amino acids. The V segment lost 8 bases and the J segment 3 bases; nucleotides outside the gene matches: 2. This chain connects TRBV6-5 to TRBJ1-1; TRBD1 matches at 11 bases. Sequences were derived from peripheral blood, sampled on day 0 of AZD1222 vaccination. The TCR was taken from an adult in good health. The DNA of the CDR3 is TGTGCCAGCCGGGGACAGGGGGACACTGAAGCTTTCTTT. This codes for CASRGQGDTEAFF.